This paragraph covers one T cell receptor (beta chain) sequence. Antigen specificity is unknown. This entry belongs to a study of TIL therapy for anti-PD-1-resistant metastatic lung cancer. Study-level information: Most patients had lung adenocarcinoma. Median tumor mutation burden was roughly 1.4 mutations per megabase. General study findings and limits: Many TIL product clones were absent from baseline tumor, suggesting clonal contraction.

After removal of 0 bases from V and 1 base from J, the junction contained 0 bases not matched to a gene. Germline V gene data show CDR1 as SGDLS and CDR2 as YYNGEE. The CDR3 consists of 14 residues. Specified time point: pre-treatment sample, taken before nivolumab and TIL therapy. Tumor tissue came from excised metastases, mostly pleural nodules or supraclavicular lymph nodes. Patients then received nivolumab; progressors got lymphodepletion, TIL and IL-2. The libraries were made with immunoSEQ v3. The assay was immunoSEQ multiplex PCR, and TCRdb's table has in-frame clones only and misses some. The data show more than 90,000 clones, just over 65% seen once.

This clonotype was obtained from a person between 25 and 79 years old with non-small cell lung cancer. The sequencing used tumor tissue, collected at baseline. The rearrangement links TRBV9 to TRBJ1-2; 7 bases are a match to TRBD1. The CDR3 sequence is CASSVGDSNYGYTF. The CDR3 DNA reads as TGTGCCAGCAGCGTAGGGGACAGTAACTATGGCTACACCTTC.